A single T cell receptor (beta chain) is shown here with its context. Sequencing targeted TCR beta in T cells from blood (CD8+ and CD4+). Germline-derived CDR1 and CDR2 are LGHDT and YNNKEL (reference sequence). J was trimmed by 8 bases and V by 0 bases; bases with no gene match: 7. This CDR3 has 16 amino acids. This sample was taken from a study of CD8 T cells in Susac syndrome. As for the study in general: Blood was drawn from patients with Susac syndrome. At that point, they were therapy-naive, on corticosteroids, or on intravenous immunoglobulin alone.

RNA totalling roughly 0.5 to 1 ug underwent reverse transcription with random hexamers. Amplification of TCR beta CDR3 spanned 54 Vbeta and 13 Jbeta via immunoSEQ multiplex PCR. TCRdb re-called the immunoSEQ multiplex PCR reads with MiXCR, one entry per CDR3 protein. The sample lists about 150,000 distinct CDR3 sequences, 85% to 95% occurring once. The rearrangement links TRBV3-1 to TRBJ2-1, with TRBD2 identical over 10 bases. This receptor was obtained from a human donor with Susac syndrome. The sequenced material came from CD8+ T cells from PBMCs. CDR3 coding DNA: TGTGCCAGCAGCCAAGATTGGTCTAGCGGGAGTCATGAGCAGTTCTTC. It translates to CASSQDWSSGSHEQFF.